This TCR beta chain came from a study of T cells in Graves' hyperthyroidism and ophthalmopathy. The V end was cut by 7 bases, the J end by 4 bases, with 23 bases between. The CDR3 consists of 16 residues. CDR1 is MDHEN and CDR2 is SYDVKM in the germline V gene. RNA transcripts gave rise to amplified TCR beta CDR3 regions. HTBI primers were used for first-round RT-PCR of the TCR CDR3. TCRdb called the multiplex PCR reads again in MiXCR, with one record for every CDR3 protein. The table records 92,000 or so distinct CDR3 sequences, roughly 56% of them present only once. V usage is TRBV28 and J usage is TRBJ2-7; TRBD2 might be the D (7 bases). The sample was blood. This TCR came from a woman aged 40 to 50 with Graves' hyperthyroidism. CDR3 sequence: CASTKGGGRRTYEQYF. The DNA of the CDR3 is TGTGCCAGCACCAAGGGGGGGGGGCGCAGGACTTACGAGCAGTACTTC.